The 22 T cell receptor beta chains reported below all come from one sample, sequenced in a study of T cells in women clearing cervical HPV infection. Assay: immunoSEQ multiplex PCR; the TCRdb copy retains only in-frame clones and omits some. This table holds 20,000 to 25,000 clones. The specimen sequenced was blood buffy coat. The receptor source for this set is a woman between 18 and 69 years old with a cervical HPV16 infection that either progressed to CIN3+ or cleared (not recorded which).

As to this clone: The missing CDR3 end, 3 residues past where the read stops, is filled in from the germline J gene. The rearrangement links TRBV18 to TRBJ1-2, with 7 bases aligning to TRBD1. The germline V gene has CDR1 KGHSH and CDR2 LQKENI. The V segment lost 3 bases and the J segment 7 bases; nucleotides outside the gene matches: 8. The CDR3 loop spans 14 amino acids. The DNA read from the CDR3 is TGTGCCAGCTCACCTGAAGGACAGGCCACTGGC. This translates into CASSPEGQATG. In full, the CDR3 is CASSPEGQATGYTF.

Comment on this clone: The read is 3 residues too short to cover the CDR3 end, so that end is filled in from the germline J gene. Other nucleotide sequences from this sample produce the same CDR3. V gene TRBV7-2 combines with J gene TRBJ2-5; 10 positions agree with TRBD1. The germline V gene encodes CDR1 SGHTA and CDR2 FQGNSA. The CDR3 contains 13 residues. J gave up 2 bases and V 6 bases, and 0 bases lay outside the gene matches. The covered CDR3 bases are TGTGCCAGCAGGGACAGGGGGCAAGAGACC. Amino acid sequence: CASRDRGQET. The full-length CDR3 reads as CASRDRGQETQYF.

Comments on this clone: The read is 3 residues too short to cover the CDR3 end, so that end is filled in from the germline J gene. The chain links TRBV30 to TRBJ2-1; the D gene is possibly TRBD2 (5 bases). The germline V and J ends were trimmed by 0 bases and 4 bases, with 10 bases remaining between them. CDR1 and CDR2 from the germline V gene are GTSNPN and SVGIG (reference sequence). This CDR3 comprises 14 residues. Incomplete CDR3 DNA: TGTGCCTGGAGTGTCACTAGGACTTACAATGAG. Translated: CAWSVTRTYNE. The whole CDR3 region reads CAWSVTRTYNEQFF.

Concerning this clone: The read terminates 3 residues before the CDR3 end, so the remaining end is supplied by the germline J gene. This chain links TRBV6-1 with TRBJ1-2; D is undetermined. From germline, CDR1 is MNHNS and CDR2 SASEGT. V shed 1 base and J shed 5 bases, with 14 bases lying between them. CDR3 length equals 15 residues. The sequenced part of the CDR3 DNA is TGTGCCAGCAGTGAAGTTATAATGAAGCCTTATGGC. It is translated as CASSEVIMKPYG. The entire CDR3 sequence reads CASSEVIMKPYGYTF.

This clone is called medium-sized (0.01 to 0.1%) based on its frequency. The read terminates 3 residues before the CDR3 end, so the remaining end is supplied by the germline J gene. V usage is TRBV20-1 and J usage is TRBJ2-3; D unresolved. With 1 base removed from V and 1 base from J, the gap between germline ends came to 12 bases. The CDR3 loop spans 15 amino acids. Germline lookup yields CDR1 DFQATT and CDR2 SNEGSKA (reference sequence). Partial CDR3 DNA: TGCAGTGCTAGAGCAGGATCAACTGGCACAGATACG. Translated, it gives CSARAGSTGTDT. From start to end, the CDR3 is CSARAGSTGTDTQYF.

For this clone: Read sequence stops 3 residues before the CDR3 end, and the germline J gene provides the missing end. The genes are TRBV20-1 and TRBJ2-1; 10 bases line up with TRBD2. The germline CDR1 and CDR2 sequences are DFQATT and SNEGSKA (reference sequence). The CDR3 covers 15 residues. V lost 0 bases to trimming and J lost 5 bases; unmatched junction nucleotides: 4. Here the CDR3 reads CSARDLAGANNEQFF. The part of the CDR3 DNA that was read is TGCAGTGCTAGAGATCTAGCGGGGGCAAACAATGAG.

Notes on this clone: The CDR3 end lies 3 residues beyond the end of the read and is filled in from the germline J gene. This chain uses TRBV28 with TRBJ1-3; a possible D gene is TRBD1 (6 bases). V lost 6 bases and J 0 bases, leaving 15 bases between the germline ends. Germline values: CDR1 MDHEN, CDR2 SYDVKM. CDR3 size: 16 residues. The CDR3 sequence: CASSVTGALSGNTIYF. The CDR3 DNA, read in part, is TGTGCCAGCAGCGTGACAGGAGCCCTCTCTGGAAACACC.

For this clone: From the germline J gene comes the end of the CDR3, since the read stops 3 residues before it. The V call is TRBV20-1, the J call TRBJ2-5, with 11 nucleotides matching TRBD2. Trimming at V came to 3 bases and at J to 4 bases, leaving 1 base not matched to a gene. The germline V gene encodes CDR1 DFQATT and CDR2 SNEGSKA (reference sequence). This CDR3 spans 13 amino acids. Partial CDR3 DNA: TGCAGTGCTAGTACTAGCGGGGGAGAGACC. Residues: CSASTSGGET. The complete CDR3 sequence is CSASTSGGETQYF.

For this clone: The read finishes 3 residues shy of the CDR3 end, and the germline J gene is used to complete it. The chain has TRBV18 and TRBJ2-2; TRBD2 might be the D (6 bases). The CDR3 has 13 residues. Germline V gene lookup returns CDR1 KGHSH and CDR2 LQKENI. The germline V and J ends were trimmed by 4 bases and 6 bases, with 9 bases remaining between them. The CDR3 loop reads CASSLAEAGELFF. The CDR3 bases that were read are TGTGCCAGCTCACTAGCGGAGGCCGGGGAG.

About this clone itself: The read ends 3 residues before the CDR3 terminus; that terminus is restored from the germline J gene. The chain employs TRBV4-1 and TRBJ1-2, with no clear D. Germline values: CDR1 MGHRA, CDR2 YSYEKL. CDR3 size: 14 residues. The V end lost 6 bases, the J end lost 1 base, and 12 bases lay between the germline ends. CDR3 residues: CASSPTQVNYGYTF. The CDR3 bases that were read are TGCGCCAGCAGTCCTACCCAGGTTAACTATGGC.

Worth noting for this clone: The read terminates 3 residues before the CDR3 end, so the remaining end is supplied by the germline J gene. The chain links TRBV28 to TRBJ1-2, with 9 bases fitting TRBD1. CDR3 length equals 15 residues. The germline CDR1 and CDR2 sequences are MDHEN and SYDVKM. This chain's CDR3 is CASMPLPGTGFSYTF. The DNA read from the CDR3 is TGTGCCAGCATGCCCCTTCCCGGGACAGGGTTTAGC.

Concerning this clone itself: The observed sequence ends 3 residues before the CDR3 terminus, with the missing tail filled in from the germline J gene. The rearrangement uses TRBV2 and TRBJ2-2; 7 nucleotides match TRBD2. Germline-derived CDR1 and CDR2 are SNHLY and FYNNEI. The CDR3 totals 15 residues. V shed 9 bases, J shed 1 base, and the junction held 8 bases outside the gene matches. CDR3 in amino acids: CASTPIAGNTGELFF. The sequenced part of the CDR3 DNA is TGTGCCAGTACACCAATAGCGGGGAACACCGGGGAG.

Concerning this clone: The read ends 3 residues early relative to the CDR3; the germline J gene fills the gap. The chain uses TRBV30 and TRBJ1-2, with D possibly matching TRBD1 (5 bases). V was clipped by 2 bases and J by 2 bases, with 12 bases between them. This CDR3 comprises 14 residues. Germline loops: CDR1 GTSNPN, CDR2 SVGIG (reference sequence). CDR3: CAWSKTAENYGYTF. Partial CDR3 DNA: TGTGCCTGGAGTAAGACAGCAGAAAACTATGGC.

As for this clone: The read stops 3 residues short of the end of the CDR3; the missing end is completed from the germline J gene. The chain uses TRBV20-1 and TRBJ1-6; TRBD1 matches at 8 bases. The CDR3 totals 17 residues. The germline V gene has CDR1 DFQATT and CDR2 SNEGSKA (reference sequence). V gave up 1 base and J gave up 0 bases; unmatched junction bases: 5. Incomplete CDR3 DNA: TGCAGTGCTAGAGTCCCAGGGGGCGCCTCCTATAATTCACCC. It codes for CSARVPGGASYNSP. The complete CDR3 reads CSARVPGGASYNSPLHF.

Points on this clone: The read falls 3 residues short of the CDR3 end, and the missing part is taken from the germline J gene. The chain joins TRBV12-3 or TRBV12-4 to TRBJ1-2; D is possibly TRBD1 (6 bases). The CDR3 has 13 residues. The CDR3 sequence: CASSFVAGVGYTF. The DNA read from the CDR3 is TGTGCCAGCAGTTTTGTCGCAGGGGTAGGC.

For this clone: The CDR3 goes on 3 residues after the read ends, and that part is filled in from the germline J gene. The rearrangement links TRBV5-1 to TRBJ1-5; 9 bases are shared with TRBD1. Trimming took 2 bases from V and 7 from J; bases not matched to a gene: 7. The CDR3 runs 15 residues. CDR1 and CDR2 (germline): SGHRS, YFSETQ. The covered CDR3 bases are TGCGCCAGCAGCTTTGATGGACAGGGGAAGCAGCCC. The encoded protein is CASSFDGQGKQP. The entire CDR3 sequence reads CASSFDGQGKQPQHF. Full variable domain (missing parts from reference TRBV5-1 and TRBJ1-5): KAGVTQTPRYLIKTRGQQVTLSCSPISGHRSVSWYQQTPGQGLQFLFEYFSETQRNKGNFPGRFSGRQFSNSRSEMNVSTLELGDSALYLCASSFDGQGKQPQHFGDGTRLSIL.

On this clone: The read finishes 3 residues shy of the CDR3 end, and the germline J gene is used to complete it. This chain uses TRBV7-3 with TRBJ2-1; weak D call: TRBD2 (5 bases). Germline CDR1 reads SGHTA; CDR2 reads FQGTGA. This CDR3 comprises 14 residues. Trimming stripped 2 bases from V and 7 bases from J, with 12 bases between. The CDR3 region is CASSLSRGSNEQFF. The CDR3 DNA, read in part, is TGTGCCAGCAGCTTATCCCGGGGAAGTAATGAG.

CDR3 DNA, as far as it was read: TGTGCCAGCCGTCCCCCAGATACG. Translated, it gives CASRPPDT. From start to end, the CDR3 is CASRPPDTQYF. The V and J genes are TRBV7-9 and TRBJ2-3; D is unclear. The sequence runs out 3 residues before the end of the CDR3; the remainder is reconstructed from the germline J gene. There are 11 residues in the CDR3. Trimming left V 8 bases short and J 4 bases short, with 7 bases between. Germline V CDR1 and CDR2: SEHNR, FQNEAQ (reference sequence).

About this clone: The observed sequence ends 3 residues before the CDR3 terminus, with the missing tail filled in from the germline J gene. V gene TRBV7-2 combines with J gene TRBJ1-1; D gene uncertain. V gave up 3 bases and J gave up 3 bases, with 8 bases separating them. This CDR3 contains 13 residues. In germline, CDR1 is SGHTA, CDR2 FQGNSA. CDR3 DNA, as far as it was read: TGTGCCAGCAGCTTTAAAGCCGACACTGAA. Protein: CASSFKADTE. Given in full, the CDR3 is CASSFKADTEAFF.

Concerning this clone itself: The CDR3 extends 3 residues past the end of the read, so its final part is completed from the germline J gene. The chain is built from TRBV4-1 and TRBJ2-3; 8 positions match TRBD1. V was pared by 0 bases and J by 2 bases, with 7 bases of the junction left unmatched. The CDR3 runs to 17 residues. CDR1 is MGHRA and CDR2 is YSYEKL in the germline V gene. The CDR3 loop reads CASSQDAPGQVTDTQYF. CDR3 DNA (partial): TGCGCCAGCAGCCAAGATGCCCCGGGACAGGTCACAGATACG.

The sequenced part of the CDR3 DNA is TGTGCCAGCAGTCGCGGACTGGGGGGAGTTAATGGC. The encoded protein is CASSRGLGGVNG. The full CDR3 is CASSRGLGGVNGYTF. The chain links TRBV28 to TRBJ1-2; maybe TRBD1 (5 bases). The CDR3 goes on 3 residues after the read ends, and that part is filled in from the germline J gene. Per germline, CDR1 MDHEN and CDR2 SYDVKM. The germline V and J ends were trimmed by 5 bases and 6 bases, with 19 bases remaining between them. This CDR3 spans 15 amino acids.

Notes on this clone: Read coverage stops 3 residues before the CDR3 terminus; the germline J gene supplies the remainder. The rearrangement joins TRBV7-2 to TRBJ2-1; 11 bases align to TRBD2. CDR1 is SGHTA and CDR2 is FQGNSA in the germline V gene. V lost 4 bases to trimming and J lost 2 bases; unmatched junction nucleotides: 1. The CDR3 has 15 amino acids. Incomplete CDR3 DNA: TGTGCCAGCAGCTCTAGCGGGGGGCCCTACAATGAG. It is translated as CASSSSGGPYNE. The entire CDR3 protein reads CASSSSGGPYNEQFF. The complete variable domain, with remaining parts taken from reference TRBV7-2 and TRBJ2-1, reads GAGVSQSPSNKVTEKGKDVELRCDPISGHTALYWYRQSLGQGLEFLIYFQGNSAPDKSGLPSDRFSAERTGGSVSTLTIQRTQQEDSAVYLCASSSSGGPYNEQFFGPGTRLTVL.